The clone carrying this T cell receptor beta chain showed up just a few times. Thyroid surgery had not been preceded by any treatment in any patient. These data belong to a study of metastatic and nonmetastatic thyroid tumors. Study summary: Repertoire data that came from the blood and tumor or nodule tissue of malignant and benign thyroid patients were compared.

TCRdb used MiXCR to call clones anew from the PCR reads. The data hold over 14,000 clones, with over 25% observed a single time. The sequenced material came from tumor tissue. The source of this sequence is a female donor with papillary thyroid cancer or a benign thyroid nodule (not recorded which). Some clones in this sample may be carry-over from other donors' samples.

The DNA for the CDR3 is TGTGCCAGCAGTAAGGGACAGGTCAATCAGCCCCAGCATTTT. Translated: CASSKGQVNQPQHF. V and J are TRBV12-3 or TRBV12-4 and TRBJ1-5; TRBD1 aligns across 8 bases. The V and J ends lost 5 bases and 3 bases, in that order; junction bases with no gene match: 3. This CDR3 is 14 amino acids long.